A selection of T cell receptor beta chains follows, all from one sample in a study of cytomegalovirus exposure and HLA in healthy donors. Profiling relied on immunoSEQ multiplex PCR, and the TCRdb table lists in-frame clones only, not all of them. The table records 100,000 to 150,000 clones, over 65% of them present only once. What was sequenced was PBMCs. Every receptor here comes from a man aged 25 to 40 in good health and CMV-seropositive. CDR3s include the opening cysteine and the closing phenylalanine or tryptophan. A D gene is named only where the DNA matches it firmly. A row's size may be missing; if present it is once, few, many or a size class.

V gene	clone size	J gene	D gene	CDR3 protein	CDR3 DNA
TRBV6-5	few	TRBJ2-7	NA	CASSYAGMGEQYF	TGTGCCAGCAGTTACGCGGGGATGGGGGAGCAGTACTTC
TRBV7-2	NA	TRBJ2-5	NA	CASSLGGIGKETQYF	TGTGCCAGCAGCTTAGGCGGGATAGGCAAAGAGACCCAGTACTTC
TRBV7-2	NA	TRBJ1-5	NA	CASSLTGTPNQPQHF	TGTGCCAGCAGCCTCACAGGAACACCGAATCAGCCCCAGCATTTT
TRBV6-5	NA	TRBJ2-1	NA	CASSWGDYYNEQFF	TGTGCCAGCAGTTGGGGGGATTACTACAATGAGCAGTTCTTC
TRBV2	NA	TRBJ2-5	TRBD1	CASSGRDRGAQETQYF	TGTGCCAGCAGTGGCAGGGACAGGGGGGCGCAAGAGACCCAGTACTTC
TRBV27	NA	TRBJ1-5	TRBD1	CASSIVGGQGNQPQHF	TGTGCCAGCAGTATCGTAGGGGGACAGGGAAATCAGCCCCAGCATTTT
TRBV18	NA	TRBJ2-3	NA	CASSPLYFDYSDTQYF	TGTGCCAGCTCACCTCTCTACTTTGACTACTCAGATACGCAGTATTTT
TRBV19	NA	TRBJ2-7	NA	CASSPQDRSYEQYF	TGTGCCAGTAGTCCCCAGGACAGATCCTACGAGCAGTACTTC
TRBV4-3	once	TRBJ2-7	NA	CASSQVLYYEQYF	TGCGCCAGCAGCCAAGTTCTCTACTACGAGCAGTACTTC
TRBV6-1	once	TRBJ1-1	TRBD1	CASRRTGGRGTEAFF	TGTGCCAGCAGGCGGACAGGGGGCAGAGGAACTGAAGCTTTCTTT
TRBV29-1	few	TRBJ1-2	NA	CSVVPQANYGYTF	TGCAGCGTCGTCCCACAGGCCAACTATGGCTACACCTTC
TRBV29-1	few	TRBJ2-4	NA	CSASEVGENIQYF	TGCAGCGCCTCAGAAGTAGGGGAAAACATTCAGTACTTC
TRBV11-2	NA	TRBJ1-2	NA	CASSLRGNYGYTF	TGTGCCAGCAGCTTACGGGGTAACTATGGCTACACCTTC
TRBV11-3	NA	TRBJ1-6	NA	CASWGEVYNSPLHF	TGTGCCAGCTGGGGAGAGGTTTATAATTCACCCCTCCACTTT
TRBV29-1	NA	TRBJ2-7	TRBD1	CSGGTGGYEQYF	TGCAGCGGGGGGACAGGGGGTTACGAGCAGTACTTC
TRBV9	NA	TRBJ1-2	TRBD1	CASSERTGTGYTF	TGTGCCAGCAGCGAACGGACAGGAACTGGCTACACCTTC
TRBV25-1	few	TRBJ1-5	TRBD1	CASSPADRAHQPQHF	TGTGCCAGCAGTCCCGCGGACAGGGCGCATCAGCCCCAGCATTTT
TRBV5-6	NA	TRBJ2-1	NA	CASSSGDLHDEQFF	TGTGCCAGCAGTTCGGGGGACCTCCACGATGAGCAGTTCTTC
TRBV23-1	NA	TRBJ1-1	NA	CASSQSPGSETEAFF	TGCGCCAGCAGTCAATCTCCAGGCTCAGAAACTGAAGCTTTCTTT
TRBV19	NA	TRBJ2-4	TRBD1	CASSIRTGRNIQYF	TGTGCCAGTAGTATACGGACAGGGCGAAACATTCAGTACTTC
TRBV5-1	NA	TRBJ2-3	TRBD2	CASSSGGGGLTDTQYF	TGCGCCAGCAGCAGCGGGGGGGGAGGGCTCACAGATACGCAGTATTTT
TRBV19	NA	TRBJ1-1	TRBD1	CASSKVDRINTEAFF	TGTGCCAGTAGCAAGGTGGACAGGATAAACACTGAAGCTTTCTTT
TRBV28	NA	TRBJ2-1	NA	CASSSPGWNEQFF	TGTGCCAGCAGTTCCCCCGGGTGGAATGAGCAGTTCTTC
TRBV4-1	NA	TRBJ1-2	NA	CASSHSPRDKNYGYTF	TGCGCCAGCAGCCACTCCCCTCGGGACAAAAACTATGGCTACACCTTC
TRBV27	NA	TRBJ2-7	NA	CASKRSGGSSYEQYF	TGTGCCAGCAAAAGGTCCGGGGGTTCATCCTACGAGCAGTACTTC
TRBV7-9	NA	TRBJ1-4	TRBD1	CASSLGTGNEKLFF	TGTGCCAGCAGCTTAGGGACAGGGAATGAAAAACTGTTTTTT
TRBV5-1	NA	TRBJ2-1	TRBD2	CASSFRLANEQFF	TGCGCCAGCAGCTTTAGACTAGCCAATGAGCAGTTCTTC
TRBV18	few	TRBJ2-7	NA	CASSPSSGSHNGEQYF	TGTGCCAGCTCACCATCCTCCGGGTCCCATAACGGCGAGCAGTACTTC
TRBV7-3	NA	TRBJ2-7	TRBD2	CASSLTSGGSYEQYF	TGTGCCAGCAGCTTGACTAGCGGGGGATCCTACGAGCAGTACTTC
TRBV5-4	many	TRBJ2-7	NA	CASSLSGLTYEQYF	TGTGCCAGCAGCTTAAGTGGACTCACCTACGAGCAGTACTTC
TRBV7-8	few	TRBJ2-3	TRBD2	CASSFSGSTDTQYF	TGTGCCAGCAGCTTTAGCGGGAGCACAGATACGCAGTATTTT
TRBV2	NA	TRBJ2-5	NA	CASTPQMGSETQYF	TGTGCCAGCACCCCGCAGATGGGGAGTGAGACCCAGTACTTC
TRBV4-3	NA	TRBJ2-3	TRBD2	CASSQESGGREEYF	TGCGCCAGCAGCCAAGAATCGGGCGGGAGGGAGGAGTATTTT
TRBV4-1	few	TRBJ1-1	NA	CASSQEPDRNTEAFF	TGCGCCAGCAGCCAAGAACCCGACAGGAACACTGAAGCTTTCTTT
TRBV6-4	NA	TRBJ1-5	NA	CASSYEVGQPQHF	TGTGCCAGCAGTTATGAGGTCGGTCAGCCCCAGCATTTT
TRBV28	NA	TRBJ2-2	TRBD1	CASSTGTGDTGELFF	TGTGCCAGCAGTACCGGGACAGGGGACACCGGGGAGCTGTTTTTT
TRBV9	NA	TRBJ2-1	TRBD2	CASSRGGNNEQFF	TGTGCCAGCAGCCGCGGGGGGAACAATGAGCAGTTCTTC
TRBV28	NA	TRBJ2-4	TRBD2	CASTNYYRGEVKNIQYF	TGTGCCAGCACAAACTACTACCGGGGGGAAGTCAAAAACATTCAGTACTTC
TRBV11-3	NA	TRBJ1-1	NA	CASSLTRTAEAFF	TGTGCCAGCAGCTTAACTAGGACCGCTGAAGCTTTCTTT
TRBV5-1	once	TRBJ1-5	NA	CASSLGDISNQPQHF	TGCGCCAGCAGCTTGGGGGACATTAGCAATCAGCCCCAGCATTTT
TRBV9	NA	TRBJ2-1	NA	CASSGAGRSYNEQFF	TGTGCCAGCAGCGGAGCGGGTCGCTCCTACAATGAGCAGTTCTTC
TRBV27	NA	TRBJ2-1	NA	CASSLIGGQTGQFF	TGTGCCAGCAGTTTAATCGGCGGCCAGACAGGGCAGTTCTTC
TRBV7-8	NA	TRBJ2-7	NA	CASSSAGSAAYEQYF	TGTGCCAGCAGCTCTGCGGGTAGCGCGGCCTACGAGCAGTACTTC
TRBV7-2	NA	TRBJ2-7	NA	CASSLARAYEQYF	TGTGCCAGCAGCTTAGCGAGGGCCTACGAGCAGTACTTC
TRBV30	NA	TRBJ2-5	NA	CAWSTGETQYF	TGTGCCTGGTCTACCGGGGAGACCCAGTACTTC
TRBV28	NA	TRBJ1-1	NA	CASSVTGTQNTEAFF	TGTGCCAGCAGTGTGACCGGGACACAGAACACTGAAGCTTTCTTT